This T cell receptor beta chain was recorded in a study of Ad26.COV2.S vaccination and SARS-CoV-2 variants. Overall study context: The trial was COV1001 and the donor's arm was Ad26.COV2.S. The study's findings and limits: Researchers reported similar non-spike TCR breadth in vaccine and placebo recipients. Substantial breadth was reported for post-vaccination spike-specific CD8+ and CD4+ T cells. Greater spike-specific TCR breadth was seen in vaccine recipients than in placebo recipients.

This CDR3 is 13 amino acids long. The V end was cut by 6 bases, the J end by 2 bases, with 9 bases between. Germline loops: CDR1 SGHTA, CDR2 FQGTGA. Concerning this clone: Its antigen is not known.

TCRdb's copy holds only in-frame clones and misses some; the assay was immunoSEQ multiplex PCR. The data hold about 440,000 clones, with around 90% observed a single time. Specified treatment: 15 to 20 received Ad26.COV2.S at low or high dose, single or two shots; a few received placebo; per-sample allocation not given. The samples were gathered on day 63 after the first injection of vaccine or placebo. This sample comprised peripheral blood, obtained in a trial of Ad26.COV2.S vaccine versus placebo. The TCR sequence derives from a person between 18 and 65 years old who received the Ad26.COV2.S COVID-19 vaccine or a placebo. The rearrangement uses TRBV7-3 and TRBJ2-3, with D tentatively TRBD2 (6 bases). CDR3: CASRAGHTDTQYF. The CDR3 nucleotides are TGTGCCAGCAGAGCGGGTCACACAGATACGCAGTATTTT.